This T cell receptor beta chain was obtained from a study of T cells in Graves' hyperthyroidism and ophthalmopathy. This clonotype appeared a few times. Its antigen is currently unknown. Amplification of TCR beta CDR3 regions used RNA as the template. A first-round RT-PCR of the TCR CDR3 used the HTBI primer set. TCRdb called the multiplex PCR reads again in MiXCR, with one record for every CDR3 protein. Among approximately 720,000 distinct CDR3 sequences listed, around 20% were seen once. Whole-study results and caveats: Also found in blood were most expanded thyroid clonotypes above 0.001.

In patients aged 18 to 65, hyperthyroidism was newly diagnosed, with duration under 2 months. Fresh peripheral blood, roughly 10 ml, was the source of the PBMCs. Input material: blood. This TCR was sampled from a woman in her fifties or sixties with Graves' hyperthyroidism that later progressed to Graves' ophthalmopathy.

As DNA, the CDR3 is TGTGCCAGCAGCCCCTTCACCGTCTCCTCTGGCTACACCTTC. Encoded protein: CASSPFTVSSGYTF. The chain recombines TRBV9 with TRBJ1-2; D ambiguous. The germline gives CDR1 SGDLS, CDR2 YYNGEE. V lost 4 bases and J 7 bases, leaving 17 bases between the germline ends. The CDR3 has 14 residues.